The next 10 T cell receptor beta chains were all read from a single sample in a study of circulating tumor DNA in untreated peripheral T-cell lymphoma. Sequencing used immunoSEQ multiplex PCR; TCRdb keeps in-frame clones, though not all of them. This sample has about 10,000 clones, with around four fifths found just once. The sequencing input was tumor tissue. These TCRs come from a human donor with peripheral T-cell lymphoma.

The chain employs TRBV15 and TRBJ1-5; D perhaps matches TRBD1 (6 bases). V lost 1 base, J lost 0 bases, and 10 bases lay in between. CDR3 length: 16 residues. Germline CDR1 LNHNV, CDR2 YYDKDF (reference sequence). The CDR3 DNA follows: TGTGCCACCAGCAGAGGACAGGCTAATAGCAATCAGCCCCAGCATTTT. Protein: CATSRGQANSNQPQHF.

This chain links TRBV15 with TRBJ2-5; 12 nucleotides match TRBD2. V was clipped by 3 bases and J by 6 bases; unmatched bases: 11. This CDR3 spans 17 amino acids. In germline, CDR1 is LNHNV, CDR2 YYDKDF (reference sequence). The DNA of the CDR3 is TGTGCCACCAGCAGTGACCCTAGCGGGGGGGCCTCGAAGACCCAGTACTTC. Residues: CATSSDPSGGASKTQYF.

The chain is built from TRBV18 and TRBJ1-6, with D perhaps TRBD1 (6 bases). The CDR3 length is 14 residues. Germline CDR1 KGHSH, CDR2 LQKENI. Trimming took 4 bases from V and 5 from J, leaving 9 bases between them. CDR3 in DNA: TGTGCCAGCTCACTGAACAGGGATAATTCACCCCTCCACTTT. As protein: CASSLNRDNSPLHF.

CDR3 bases: TGTGCCTGGAGTGTACAGGGGGCTTCACCCCTCCACTTT. Its protein product is CAWSVQGASPLHF. This chain connects TRBV30 to TRBJ1-6; 9 bases are shared with TRBD1. Germline CDR1 is GTSNPN and CDR2 is SVGIG (reference sequence). The junction had 0 bases not matched to a gene; V was cut back by 0 bases and J by 9 bases. The length of the CDR3 is 13 residues.

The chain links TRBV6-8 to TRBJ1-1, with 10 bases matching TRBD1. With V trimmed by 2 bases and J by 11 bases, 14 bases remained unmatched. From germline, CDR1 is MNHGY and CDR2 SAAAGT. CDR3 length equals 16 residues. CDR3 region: CASSYAGTGDDTKAFF. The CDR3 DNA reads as TGTGCCAGCAGTTACGCCGGGACAGGGGATGACACGAAGGCTTTCTTT.

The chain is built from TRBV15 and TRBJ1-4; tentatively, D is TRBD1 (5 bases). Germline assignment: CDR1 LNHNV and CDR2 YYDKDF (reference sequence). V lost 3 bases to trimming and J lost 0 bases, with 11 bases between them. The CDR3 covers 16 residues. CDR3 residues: CATSSTGKTTNEKLFF. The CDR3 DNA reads TGTGCCACCAGCAGTACAGGAAAAACAACTAATGAAAAACTGTTTTTT.

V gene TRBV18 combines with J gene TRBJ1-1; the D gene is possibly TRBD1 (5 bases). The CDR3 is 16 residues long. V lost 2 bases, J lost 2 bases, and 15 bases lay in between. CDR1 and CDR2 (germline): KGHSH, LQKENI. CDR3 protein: CASSPRETGLNTEAFF. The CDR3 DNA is TGTGCCAGCTCACCAAGAGAGACGGGACTCAACACTGAAGCTTTCTTT.

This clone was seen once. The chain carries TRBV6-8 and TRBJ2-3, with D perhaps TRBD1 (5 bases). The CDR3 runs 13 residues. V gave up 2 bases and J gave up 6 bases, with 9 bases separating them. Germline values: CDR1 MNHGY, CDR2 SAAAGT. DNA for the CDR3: TGTGCCAGCAGTTACGGAAGGGGTGATACGCAGTATTTT. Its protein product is CASSYGRGDTQYF.

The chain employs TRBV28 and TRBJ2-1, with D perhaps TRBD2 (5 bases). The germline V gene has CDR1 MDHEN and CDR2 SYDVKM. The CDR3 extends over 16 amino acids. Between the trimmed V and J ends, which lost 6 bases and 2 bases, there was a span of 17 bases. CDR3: CASRPRTLLTYNEQFF. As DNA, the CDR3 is TGTGCCAGCAGGCCCCGGACTCTTTTAACCTACAATGAGCAGTTCTTC.

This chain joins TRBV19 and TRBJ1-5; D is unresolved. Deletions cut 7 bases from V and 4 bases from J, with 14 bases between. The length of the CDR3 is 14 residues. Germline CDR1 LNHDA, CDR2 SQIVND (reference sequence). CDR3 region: CASNLSGRNQPQHF. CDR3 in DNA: TGTGCCAGTAACCTCAGTGGGCGGAATCAGCCCCAGCATTTT.